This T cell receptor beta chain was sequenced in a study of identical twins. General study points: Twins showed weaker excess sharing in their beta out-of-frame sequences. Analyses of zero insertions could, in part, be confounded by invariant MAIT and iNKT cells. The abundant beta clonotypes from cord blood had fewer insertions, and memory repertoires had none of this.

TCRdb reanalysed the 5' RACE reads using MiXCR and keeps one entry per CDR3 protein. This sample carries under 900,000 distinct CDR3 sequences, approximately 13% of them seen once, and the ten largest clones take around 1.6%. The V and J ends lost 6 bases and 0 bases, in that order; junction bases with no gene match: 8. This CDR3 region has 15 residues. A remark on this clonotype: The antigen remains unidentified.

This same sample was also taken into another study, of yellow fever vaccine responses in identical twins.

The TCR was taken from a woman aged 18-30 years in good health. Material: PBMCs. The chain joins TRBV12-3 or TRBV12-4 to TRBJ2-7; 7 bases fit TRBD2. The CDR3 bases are TGTGCCAGCAGGGGGTGGTCTAGCGGCTCCTACGAGCAGTACTTC. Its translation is CASRGWSSGSYEQYF.